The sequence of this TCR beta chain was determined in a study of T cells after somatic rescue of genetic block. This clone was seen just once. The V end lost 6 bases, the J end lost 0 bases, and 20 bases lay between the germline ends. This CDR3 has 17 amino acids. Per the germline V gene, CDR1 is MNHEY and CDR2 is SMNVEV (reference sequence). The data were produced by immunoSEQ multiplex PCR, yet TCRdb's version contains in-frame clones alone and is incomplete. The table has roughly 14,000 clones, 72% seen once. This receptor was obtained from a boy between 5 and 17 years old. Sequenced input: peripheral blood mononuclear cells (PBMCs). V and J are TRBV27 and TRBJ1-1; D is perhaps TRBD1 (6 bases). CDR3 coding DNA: TGTGCCAGCAGGCTAAAGGTGGCCGGGACACTGAACACTGAAGCTTTCTTT. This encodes CASRLKVAGTLNTEAFF.